The text below deals with one T cell receptor (beta chain). The source of the sample is a study of blood T cell repertoires in COVID-19. Turning to the study itself: From the United States, Italy and Spain came samples of acute and convalescent COVID-19. Sample material is recorded as cDNA or gDNA derived from T cells, B-cell-depleted T cells, or PBMCs.

V was cut by 5 bases and J by 4 bases, with 20 bases left in between. The CDR3 consists of 16 residues. CDR1 and CDR2 from the germline V gene are LNHDA and SQIVND (reference sequence). Original processing notes: Counts of nucleated cells, estimated from reference gene primer amplification, were obtained. Assay used: immunoSEQ multiplex PCR; TCRdb lists only in-frame clones, some missing. V, J and clone size are taken as reported in that table, and D and trimming were inferred from the DNA itself. This sample yields some 93,000 clones, of which 70% to 80% are seen a single time; about a quarter belongs to the top ten.

The chain uses TRBV19 and TRBJ1-2; unclear D gene. This TCR was recovered from a human donor in a cohort sampled during active COVID-19. Material: peripheral blood. The CDR3 loop is CASSVNPAESSYGYTF. The CDR3 DNA follows: TGTGCCAGTAGTGTCAACCCGGCGGAGAGCTCCTATGGCTACACCTTC.